What follows are 8 T cell receptor beta chains derived from one specimen sequenced in a study of blood T cell repertoires in COVID-19 (dated by TCRdb to about 2020). Library creation used the immunoSEQ multiplex PCR assay. As stored in TCRdb, this immuneACCESS dataset retains in-frame rearrangements with V and J assigned. A fraction of the clones does not appear; measured against another copy, unresolved V genes explain less than half of the discrepancy, and the remainder lacks a known reason. The sample records 300,000 to 350,000 clones, roughly 89% of which are singletons. The ten most abundant clones make up roughly 1% of the sample. The material sequenced was peripheral blood. The receptors were gathered from a woman aged 40 to 55 with COVID-19, enrolled during active disease.

This sequence joins TRBV4-3 and TRBJ1-4, with a tentative D call TRBD1 (6 bases). The germline V gene encodes CDR1 LGHNA and CDR2 YSLEER. The germline V and J ends were trimmed by 3 bases and 0 bases, with 20 bases remaining between them. This CDR3 is built from 19 residues. CDR3 DNA sequence: TGCGCCAGCAGCCAGGGGGCCCGGACGGAGGCAGCAACTAATGAAAAACTGTTTTTT. Protein product: CASSQGARTEAATNEKLFF.

The rearrangement joins TRBV9 to TRBJ2-1; D gene ambiguous. From germline, CDR1 is SGDLS and CDR2 YYNGEE. This CDR3 is built from 15 residues. V was pared by 0 bases and J by 2 bases, with 9 bases between. The CDR3 here is CASSVAVIPYNEQFF. DNA of the CDR3: TGTGCCAGCAGCGTAGCCGTTATTCCCTACAATGAGCAGTTCTTC.

The chain couples TRBV10-2 to TRBJ1-3, with D perhaps TRBD1 (5 bases). This CDR3 has 15 residues. Germline loops: CDR1 WSHSY, CDR2 SAAADI. V was shortened by 6 bases and J by 4 bases, with 16 bases between the two germline ends. CDR3 protein: CASSGTFPGGNTIYF. CDR3 coding DNA: TGCGCCAGCAGCGGGACTTTCCCTGGGGGAAACACCATATATTTT.

This rearrangement joins TRBV6-2 or TRBV6-3 to TRBJ2-1; D remains ambiguous. Trimming removed 7 bases from V and 3 bases from J, with 19 bases in between. The CDR3 runs to 16 residues. Germline CDR1 is MNHEY and CDR2 is SVGEGT. The CDR3 loop is CASTPVFAGLYNEQFF. The DNA of the CDR3 is TGTGCCAGCACCCCCGTTTTTGCAGGCCTCTACAATGAGCAGTTCTTC.

This sequence joins TRBV3-1 (or the pseudogene TRBV3-2) and TRBJ2-5, with 14 bases identical to TRBD2. Germline V lookup: CDR1 LGHDT, CDR2 YNNKEL (reference sequence). The ends lost 4 bases at V and 4 bases at J; junction bases unmatched: 11. The CDR3 has 18 residues. In DNA, the CDR3 is TGTGCCAGCAGCCCCCGGACTAGCGGGGGGCTAGGTGGAGAGACCCAGTACTTC. Translated: CASSPRTSGGLGGETQYF.

This sequence joins TRBV14 and TRBJ2-7; a weak D match, TRBD2 (6 bases). The CDR3 covers 15 residues. Germline V lookup: CDR1 SGHDN, CDR2 FVKESK. Trimming removed 0 bases at V and 3 bases at J, with 12 bases between. The CDR3 loop reads CASSQDSREDYEQYF. The DNA for the CDR3 is TGTGCCAGCAGCCAAGATAGCAGGGAGGACTACGAGCAGTACTTC.

This chain joins TRBV28 and TRBJ1-1; TRBD1 might be the D (5 bases). Germline lookup yields CDR1 MDHEN and CDR2 SYDVKM. The CDR3 is made up of 15 amino acids. Trimming took 0 bases from V and 5 from J, leaving 13 bases between them. The chain's CDR3 is CASSLWRAGGTEAFF. DNA of the CDR3: TGTGCCAGCAGTTTATGGAGGGCGGGGGGGACTGAAGCTTTCTTT.

This clone was counted once. V and J are TRBV7-2 and TRBJ1-2; 12 bases are shared with TRBD1. Germline V gene sequence: CDR1 SGHTA, CDR2 FQGNSA. The ends lost 5 bases at V and 7 bases at J; junction bases unmatched: 14. CDR3 size: 17 residues. The CDR3 DNA reads TGTGCCAGCAGCCCCCGGGACAGGGGGCTTGCGCGAGGTGGCTACACCTTC. Protein sequence: CASSPRDRGLARGGYTF.